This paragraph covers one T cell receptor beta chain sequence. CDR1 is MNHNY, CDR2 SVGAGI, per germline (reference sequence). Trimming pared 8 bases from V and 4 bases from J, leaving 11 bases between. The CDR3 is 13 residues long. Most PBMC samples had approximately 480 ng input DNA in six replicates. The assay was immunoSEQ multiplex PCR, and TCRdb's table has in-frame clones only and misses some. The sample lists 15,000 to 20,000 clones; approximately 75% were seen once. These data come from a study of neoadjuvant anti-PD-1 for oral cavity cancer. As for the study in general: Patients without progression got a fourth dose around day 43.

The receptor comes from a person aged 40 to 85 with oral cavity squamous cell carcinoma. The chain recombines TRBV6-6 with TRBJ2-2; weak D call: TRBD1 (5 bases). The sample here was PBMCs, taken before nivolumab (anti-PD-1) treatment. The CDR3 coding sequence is TGTGCCAGCGGGGCTTGGGTCACCGGGGAGCTGTTTTTT. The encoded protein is CASGAWVTGELFF.